Listed below are T cell receptor beta chains from one sample, sequenced in a study of T cell responses to AZD1222 COVID-19 vaccine. TCRdb keeps only in-frame clones here, not all; method: immunoSEQ multiplex PCR. Here the sample spans 29,000 or so clones, 93% being singletons. The sequencing used peripheral blood, collected on day 0 of AZD1222 vaccination. Receptors originate from an adult in good health. Each CDR3 is given with its conserved first and last residue. Each record gives: J gene, V gene, D gene, CDR3 length, CDR3 protein, CDR3 DNA. D genes are given only for firm matches.

j_gene: TRBJ1-5; v_gene: TRBV6-4; d_gene: -; len: 13; CDR3aa: CASSQEFNQPQHF; CDR3nt: TGTGCCAGCAGTCAGGAGTTCAATCAGCCCCAGCATTTT
j_gene: TRBJ2-2; v_gene: TRBV3-1/TRBV3-2; d_gene: TRBD1; len: 16; CDR3aa: CASIDADRENTGELFF; CDR3nt: TGTGCCAGCATCGACGCCGACAGGGAGAACACCGGGGAGCTGTTTTTT
j_gene: TRBJ1-1; v_gene: TRBV6-6; d_gene: -; len: 13; CDR3aa: CASSGRWSTEAFF; CDR3nt: TGTGCCAGCAGTGGTAGGTGGAGCACTGAAGCTTTCTTT
j_gene: TRBJ2-1; v_gene: TRBV11-3; d_gene: TRBD2; len: 16; CDR3aa: CASSLKGLADYNEQFF; CDR3nt: TGTGCCAGCAGCTTAAAGGGACTAGCGGACTACAATGAGCAGTTCTTC
j_gene: TRBJ1-1; v_gene: TRBV12-3/TRBV12-4; d_gene: TRBD1; len: 13; CDR3aa: CASSLGRGVEAFF; CDR3nt: TGTGCCAGCAGTTTAGGCAGGGGGGTAGAAGCTTTCTTT
j_gene: TRBJ1-6; v_gene: TRBV5-1; d_gene: TRBD1; len: 15; CDR3aa: CASSSGTGGGSPLHF; CDR3nt: TGCGCCAGCAGCTCCGGGACAGGGGGTGGTTCACCCCTCCACTTT
j_gene: TRBJ1-1; v_gene: TRBV6-2/TRBV6-3; d_gene: -; len: 16; CDR3aa: CASSYTRGKMNTEAFF; CDR3nt: TGTGCCAGCAGTTATACAAGGGGAAAGATGAACACTGAAGCTTTCTTT
j_gene: TRBJ1-2; v_gene: TRBV4-1; d_gene: TRBD1; len: 15; CDR3aa: CASSPTGKSSYGYTF; CDR3nt: TGCGCCAGCAGCCCGACAGGGAAGTCTAGCTATGGCTACACCTTC
j_gene: TRBJ2-3; v_gene: TRBV5-6; d_gene: TRBD2; len: 16; CDR3aa: CASSLGGSGSPDTQYF; CDR3nt: TGTGCCAGCAGCTTGGGGGGTAGCGGGAGCCCAGATACGCAGTATTTT
j_gene: TRBJ1-5; v_gene: TRBV6-4; d_gene: -; len: 13; CDR3aa: CASSEQLRQPQHF; CDR3nt: TGTGCCAGCAGTGAACAGCTTAGGCAGCCCCAGCATTTT